Below are 30 T cell receptor beta chains sequenced from a single sample in a study of identical twins (dated by TCRdb to about 2016). Library preparation used 5' RACE. The instrument given in TCRdb is Illumina HiSeq 2000. TCRdb handled the public reads itself, with Q25 trimming in fastp and clone calling in MiXCR, and kept productive beta chains. Identical CDR3 protein sequences are pooled into one entry, listed with their most common genes and DNA. The table for this sample lists 200,000 to 300,000 distinct CDR3 sequences; approximately 7% of them were counted only once. The leading ten clones occupy 3% to 4.5% of the sample. The same sample was also studied in work on yellow fever vaccine responses in identical twins.

The sequencing sample was made of memory (CD45RO+) T cells sorted from blood. The cell subset or site label, as the study defines it: CD45RO+ enriched T cells. These TCRs come from a woman in her late teens or twenties in good health.

The genes are TRBV2 and TRBJ2-7; 9 bases match TRBD1. Germline loops: CDR1 SNHLY, CDR2 FYNNEI. J was trimmed by 5 bases and V by 6 bases; bases with no gene match: 8. CDR3 size: 14 residues. The CDR3, as DNA: TGTGCCAGCAGAGCGTCACAGGGGGCCCACGAGCAGTACTTC. It specifies CASRASQGAHEQYF. Filled out from reference TRBV2 and TRBJ2-7, the complete variable domain reads EPEVTQTPSHQVTQMGQEVILRCVPISNHLYFYWYRQILGQKVEFLVSFYNNEISEKSEIFDDQFSVERPDGSNFTLKIRSTKLEDSAMYFCASRASQGAHEQYFGPGTRLTVT.

This clonotype appeared many times. CDR3 sequence: CATSDPGQIQETQYF. The CDR3 coding sequence is TGTGCCACCAGTGACCCCGGACAGATCCAAGAGACCCAGTACTTC. The chain couples TRBV24-1 to TRBJ2-5, with D possibly TRBD1 on 6 matching bases. CDR3 size: 15 residues. CDR1 is KGHDR, CDR2 SFDVKD, per germline. Trimming removed 4 bases from V and 1 base from J, with 12 bases in between.

This clonotype occurred many times. In DNA form, the CDR3 reads TGTGCCAGCAGGAAAGAAATGAACACTGAAGCTTTCTTT. This codes for CASRKEMNTEAFF. The rearrangement links TRBV2 to TRBJ1-1; D unresolved. This CDR3 is built from 13 residues. The germline V gene has CDR1 SNHLY and CDR2 FYNNEI. Trimming removed 6 bases from V and 0 bases from J, with 8 bases in between.

This clonotype showed up many times. V gene TRBV5-1 combines with J gene TRBJ2-3, with 7 bases that match TRBD1. J gave up 2 bases and V 2 bases, and 5 bases lay outside the gene matches. Germline values: CDR1 SGHRS, CDR2 YFSETQ. The CDR3 is made up of 15 amino acids. CDR3 DNA: TGCGCCAGCAGCTTAGGGGGCTTATTCACAGATACGCAGTATTTT. Protein product: CASSLGGLFTDTQYF.

This clonotype turned up a few times. This chain links TRBV28 with TRBJ2-3, with D maybe TRBD2 (5 bases). V shed 5 bases and J shed 2 bases, with 17 bases lying between them. Germline CDR1 reads MDHEN; CDR2 reads SYDVKM. This CDR3 has 16 residues. The CDR3 nucleotides read TGTGCCAGCAGTATTCCCGGGAACCCAGACACAGATACGCAGTATTTT. It is translated as CASSIPGNPDTDTQYF.

This clonotype was found a few times. The rearrangement uses TRBV15 and TRBJ2-7; D call uncertain. V lost 0 bases to trimming and J lost 3 bases, with 9 bases between them. This CDR3 has 14 amino acids. Germline V CDR1 and CDR2: LNHNV, YYDKDF (reference sequence). In DNA form, the CDR3 reads TGTGCCACCAGCAGAGAGGTGGGCTTCTACGAGCAGTACGTC. Protein: CATSREVGFYEQYV.

The chain recombines TRBV20-1 with TRBJ1-5; 7 bases match TRBD1. Germline-derived CDR1 and CDR2 are DFQATT and SNEGSKA (reference sequence). V gave up 3 bases and J gave up 7 bases; unmatched junction bases: 6. This CDR3 has 13 residues. The CDR3 sequence: CSASGQAGQPQHF. The CDR3 region has the DNA TGCAGTGCTAGCGGACAGGCCGGACAGCCCCAGCATTTT.

This clonotype was observed a few times. The V call is TRBV13, the J call TRBJ2-3; unclear D gene. CDR1 and CDR2 (germline): PRHDT, FYEKMQ (reference sequence). Between the trimmed V and J ends, which lost 2 bases and 6 bases, there was a span of 3 bases. The CDR3 has 11 residues. The CDR3 DNA sequence: TGTGCCAGCAGCTTAATCGATACGCAGTATTTT. Protein product: CASSLIDTQYF.

This clonotype appeared a few times. The chain is built from TRBV20-1 and TRBJ1-5; 7 positions match TRBD1. This CDR3 has 15 residues. Per germline, CDR1 DFQATT and CDR2 SNEGSKA (reference sequence). The J segment lost 2 bases and the V segment lost 4 bases, leaving 8 bases of the junction unmatched. CDR3 DNA sequence: TGCAGTGCTAATGAGGGGGCCAGGGGCAATCAGCCCCAGCATTTT. Protein sequence: CSANEGARGNQPQHF.

This sequence joins TRBV20-1 and TRBJ2-3; D might be TRBD2 (5 bases). The CDR3 is 14 amino acids. The V end was cut by 4 bases, the J end by 5 bases, with 16 bases between. Germline lookup yields CDR1 DFQATT and CDR2 SNEGSKA (reference sequence). The CDR3 bases are TGCAGTGCTACCCCCTACACTAGTTTAGATACGCAGTATTTT. This sequence encodes CSATPYTSLDTQYF.

This chain joins TRBV4-1 and TRBJ2-6; tentatively, D is TRBD1 (5 bases). With 1 base removed from V and 1 base from J, the gap between germline ends came to 14 bases. CDR1 MGHRA and CDR2 YSYEKL come from the germline V gene. The CDR3 extends over 18 amino acids. This CDR3 is CASSQVTGSSSGANVLTF. Written as DNA, the CDR3 is TGCGCCAGCAGCCAAGTCACAGGCTCGTCATCTGGGGCCAACGTCCTGACTTTC.

This clonotype was found a few times. This chain joins TRBV7-6 and TRBJ2-1; 11 bases align to TRBD2. The CDR3 runs to 17 residues. Germline assignment: CDR1 SGHVS and CDR2 FNYEAQ. V trimming: 4 bases; J trimming: 4 bases; junction bases outside the gene matches: 9. The DNA for the CDR3 is TGTGCCAGCAGCTCTGAAACGGGACTAGCGGTATACAATGAGCAGTTCTTC. Translating it yields CASSSETGLAVYNEQFF. Looking up the rest from reference TRBV7-6 and TRBJ2-1 gives the full variable domain: GAGVSQSPRYKVTKRGQDVALRCDPISGHVSLYWYRQALGQGPEFLTYFNYEAQQDKSGLPNDRFSAERPEGSISTLTIQRTEQRDSAMYRCASSSETGLAVYNEQFFGPGTRLTVL.

There are many counts of this clonotype. J is TRBJ2-7 and V is TRBV20-1, with 7 bases that match TRBD2. The V segment lost 3 bases and the J segment 1 base; nucleotides outside the gene matches: 9. CDR1 DFQATT and CDR2 SNEGSKA come from the germline V gene (reference sequence). The CDR3 runs 15 residues. This chain's CDR3 is CSASSGGGPSYEQYF. The CDR3 region has the DNA TGCAGTGCTAGTTCGGGCGGGGGACCTTCCTACGAGCAGTACTTC.

Many counts were recorded for this clonotype. The CDR3 protein is CASSYTGGASYGYTF. As DNA, the CDR3 is TGTGCCAGCAGCTACACAGGGGGCGCTTCCTATGGCTACACCTTC. The chain joins TRBV6-5 to TRBJ1-2; 9 bases agree with TRBD1. The V gene's germline CDR1 is MNHEY and CDR2 SVGAGI. This CDR3 is built from 15 residues. The V gene end was trimmed by 6 bases and the J gene end by 4 bases; junction bases not matched to a gene: 9.

This clonotype was found many times. V gene TRBV12-3 or TRBV12-4 combines with J gene TRBJ2-2, with 7 bases aligning to TRBD1. The V segment lost 3 bases and the J segment 4 bases; nucleotides outside the gene matches: 5. The CDR3 totals 15 residues. The CDR3 loop is CASSLDRSFTGELFF. CDR3 sequence (DNA): TGTGCCAGCAGTTTGGACAGGTCCTTCACCGGGGAGCTGTTTTTT.

This clonotype was detected only a few times. The genes are TRBV2 and TRBJ2-1; 8 bases agree with TRBD2. This CDR3 has 13 residues. CDR1 is SNHLY and CDR2 is FYNNEI in the germline V gene. V gave up 7 bases and J gave up 9 bases; unmatched junction bases: 8. CDR3 sequence reads: CASNPGRGGEQFF. The CDR3 DNA is TGTGCCAGCAATCCCGGGAGGGGGGGTGAGCAGTTCTTC.

This clonotype was detected only a few times. The genes are TRBV28 and TRBJ2-3; D remains ambiguous. The CDR3 runs to 13 residues. From germline, CDR1 is MDHEN and CDR2 SYDVKM. V lost 5 bases, J lost 2 bases, and 8 bases lay in between. The CDR3 coding sequence is TGTGCCAGCAGTCCCGCCAACACAGATACGCAGTATTTT. It codes for CASSPANTDTQYF.

This clonotype was recorded at least ten times. This chain connects TRBV20-1 to TRBJ2-3, with D perhaps being TRBD1 or TRBD2 (6 bases each). Trimming cost V 4 bases and J 1 base, with 12 bases left between them. CDR1 and CDR2 from the germline V gene are DFQATT and SNEGSKA (reference sequence). The CDR3 loop spans 14 amino acids. Here the CDR3 reads CSAISRGGTDTQYF. The CDR3 DNA reads as TGCAGTGCTATATCTAGGGGGGGCACAGATACGCAGTATTTT.

Only a few counts were recorded for this clonotype. This chain uses TRBV29-1 with TRBJ2-7; 7 positions agree with TRBD1. From germline, CDR1 is SQVTM and CDR2 ANQGSEA. The CDR3 consists of 13 residues. Losses at the gene ends were 3 bases for V and 3 bases for J; bases not matched to a gene: 5. The CDR3 sequence is CSVEDRKGYEQYF. The CDR3 DNA is TGCAGCGTTGAGGACAGGAAGGGCTACGAGCAGTACTTC.

CDR3 nucleotide sequence: TGTGCCAGCAGCCCCCGACGGAGCGAGAACACTGAAGCTTTCTTT. Amino acid sequence: CASSPRRSENTEAFF. V gene TRBV11-1 combines with J gene TRBJ1-1; D is unclear. CDR1 is SGHAT, CDR2 FQDESV, per germline (reference sequence). V was cut by 5 bases and J by 1 base, with 14 bases left in between. The CDR3 covers 15 residues.

This clonotype has only a few counts. The genes are TRBV7-8 and TRBJ2-1; either TRBD1 or TRBD2 may fit D (5 bases each). The CDR3 is 13 amino acids. Germline V CDR1 and CDR2: SGHVS, FQNEAQ. V dropped 5 bases and J dropped 10 bases, with 15 bases sitting between them. The CDR3 reads CASSPLGVREQFF. Here the CDR3 DNA reads TGTGCCAGCAGCCCCCTGGGGGTCCGGGAGCAGTTCTTC.

DNA for the CDR3: TGTGCCAGCCGGACTCGACTCTCAGATACGCAGTATTTT. Protein product: CASRTRLSDTQYF. This sequence joins TRBV2 and TRBJ2-3, with D possibly TRBD2 on 5 matching bases. The ends were cut back, 8 bases at V and 4 bases at J, with 13 bases in the middle. Germline CDR1 SNHLY, CDR2 FYNNEI. The CDR3 covers 13 residues. Drawing the rest from reference TRBV2 and TRBJ2-3, the complete variable domain is EPEVTQTPSHQVTQMGQEVILRCVPISNHLYFYWYRQILGQKVEFLVSFYNNEISEKSEIFDDQFSVERPDGSNFTLKIRSTKLEDSAMYFCASRTRLSDTQYFGPGTRLTVL.

The CDR3 spells CASGQSKDQPQHF. The CDR3 nucleotides are TGTGCCAGCGGACAGAGTAAGGATCAGCCCCAGCATTTT. V and J are TRBV7-9 and TRBJ1-5, with TRBD1 as a possible D gene (6 bases). With 8 bases removed from V and 5 bases from J, the gap between germline ends came to 13 bases. The CDR3 spans 13 residues. Germline-derived CDR1 and CDR2 are SEHNR and FQNEAQ (reference sequence). The full variable domain, with the rest looked up from reference TRBV7-9 and TRBJ1-5, is DTGVSQNPRHKITKRGQNVTFRCDPISEHNRLYWYRQTLGQGPEFLTYFQNEAQLEKSRLLSDRFSAERPKGSFSTLEIQRTEQGDSAMYLCASGQSKDQPQHFGDGTRLSIL.

The chain joins TRBV15 to TRBJ2-7; a possible D gene is TRBD1 (6 bases). Trimming pared 3 bases from V and 2 bases from J, leaving 11 bases between. CDR1 and CDR2 (germline): LNHNV, YYDKDF (reference sequence). The CDR3 spans 14 residues. Here the CDR3 reads CATSRRTDPYEQYF. The CDR3 DNA is TGTGCCACCAGCAGGAGGACAGACCCCTACGAGCAGTACTTC.

There are many counts of this clonotype. This chain links TRBV6-5 with TRBJ2-1, with D hard to call. This CDR3 region has 12 residues. The V end lost 2 bases, the J end lost 8 bases, and 7 bases lay between the germline ends. CDR1 MNHEY and CDR2 SVGAGI come from the germline V gene. CDR3: CASSYRGYEQFF. CDR3 DNA sequence: TGTGCCAGCAGTTACCGAGGATATGAGCAGTTCTTC.

This clonotype showed up just a few times. This sequence joins TRBV28 and TRBJ2-5, with D unresolved. The CDR3 length is 14 residues. V lost 4 bases and J 5 bases, leaving 14 bases between the germline ends. The germline V gene has CDR1 MDHEN and CDR2 SYDVKM. Here the CDR3 reads CASSSPVGWETQYF. The CDR3, as DNA: TGTGCCAGCAGTTCCCCCGTGGGATGGGAGACCCAGTACTTC. Supplemented by reference TRBV28 and TRBJ2-5, the full variable domain reads DVKVTQSSRYLVKRTGEKVFLECVQDMDHENMFWYRQDPGLGLRLIYFSYDVKMKEKGDIPEGYSVSREKKERFSLILESASTNQTSMYLCASSSPVGWETQYFGPGTRLLVL.

The chain uses TRBV4-1 and TRBJ1-1; D call uncertain. The CDR3 spans 17 residues. Germline V lookup: CDR1 MGHRA, CDR2 YSYEKL. The V gene lost 4 bases and the J gene lost 2 bases, with 20 bases spanning the gap. In DNA form, the CDR3 reads TGCGCCAGCAGCCTACGGGAGGCGGACGGAATCAACACTGAAGCTTTCTTT. This codes for CASSLREADGINTEAFF.

The chain combines TRBV5-1 with TRBJ1-6; D unresolved. Germline CDR1 SGHRS, CDR2 YFSETQ. This CDR3 comprises 12 residues. V was trimmed by 4 bases and J by 7 bases, leaving 6 bases between them. The CDR3 nucleotides read TGCGCCAGCAGCACGGGGAATTCACCCCTCCACTTT. This sequence encodes CASSTGNSPLHF.

In its sample, this clonotype was seen many times. The chain carries TRBV10-3 and TRBJ1-2; D perhaps matches TRBD1 (6 bases). CDR1 and CDR2 from the germline V gene are ENHRY and SYGVKD. CDR3 length: 14 residues. The V and J ends lost 2 bases and 4 bases respectively, with 11 bases between them. CDR3: CAISENREGYGYTF. For the CDR3, the DNA is TGTGCCATCAGTGAGAACAGGGAGGGCTATGGCTACACCTTC.

This clonotype showed up just a few times. This rearrangement joins TRBV5-6 to TRBJ2-5, with D possibly being TRBD2 (6 bases). Trimming removed 4 bases from V and 5 bases from J, with 18 bases in between. CDR3 size: 15 residues. Germline V lookup: CDR1 SGHDT, CDR2 YYEEEE. The CDR3 sequence is CASSTATGTQETQYF. CDR3 sequence (DNA): TGTGCCAGCAGCACAGCCACCGGGACTCAGGAGACCCAGTACTTC.